Listed here are 9 T cell receptor beta chains from one sample, sequenced in a study of identical twins. TCRdb re-called the 5' RACE reads through MiXCR, storing one row per CDR3 protein. This table has about 530,000 distinct CDR3 sequences, about 15% appearing once. This sample also appeared in a second study, on yellow fever vaccine responses in identical twins.

Sequenced input: CD4+ T cells sorted from blood. The receptors stem from a woman under 30 in good health.

The rearrangement uses TRBV4-1 and TRBJ2-3, with D possibly matching TRBD2 (5 bases). This CDR3 spans 15 amino acids. Germline V gene sequence: CDR1 MGHRA, CDR2 YSYEKL. Trimming took off 1 base at V and 3 bases at J, with 11 bases between the two ends. The DNA for the CDR3 is TGCGCCAGCAGCCAAGTGGGAGTTGGTACAGATACGCAGTATTTT. It translates to CASSQVGVGTDTQYF.

The chain employs TRBV2 and TRBJ2-3; D gene uncertain. The ends were cut back, 5 bases at V and 4 bases at J, with 10 bases in the middle. The CDR3 spans 13 residues. CDR1 and CDR2 (germline): SNHLY, FYNNEI. CDR3 sequence: CASSQRIADTQYF. CDR3 nucleotides: TGTGCCAGCAGTCAGAGGATTGCAGATACGCAGTATTTT.

This chain links TRBV11-2 with TRBJ2-5; D not resolved. The CDR3 covers 14 residues. Per germline, CDR1 SGHAT and CDR2 FQNNGV. The V gene lost 4 bases and the J gene lost 8 bases, with 17 bases spanning the gap. In nucleotides, the CDR3 is TGTGCCAGCAGCTGGGTGGACGGCCCTGGAACCCAGTACTTC. Translation gives CASSWVDGPGTQYF.

This clonotype appeared a few times. The chain recombines TRBV7-2 with TRBJ2-1; D remains ambiguous. V dropped 5 bases and J dropped 10 bases, with 12 bases sitting between them. Germline V gives CDR1 SGHTA, CDR2 FQGNSA. The CDR3 has 12 amino acids. The CDR3 loop reads CASSTQAWEQFF. The CDR3 DNA is TGTGCCAGCAGCACCCAGGCATGGGAGCAGTTCTTC.

The table lists this clonotype with a few counts. The V and J genes are TRBV6-2 or TRBV6-3 and TRBJ2-1; TRBD1 matches 10 bases. Germline values: CDR1 MNHEY, CDR2 SVGEGT. V lost 6 bases, J lost 6 bases, and 8 bases stayed unmatched. The CDR3 has 15 amino acids. The CDR3 reads CASRPPGQGFNEQFF. CDR3 coding DNA: TGTGCCAGCAGGCCACCGGGACAGGGGTTCAATGAGCAGTTCTTC.

This clonotype was found a few times. This chain links TRBV5-5 with TRBJ2-3; D remains ambiguous. V lost 0 bases and J 6 bases, leaving 5 bases between the germline ends. CDR3 size: 12 residues. CDR1 and CDR2 (germline): SGHKS, YYEKEE (reference sequence). DNA for the CDR3: TGTGCCAGCAGCTTGGCTTTGGATACGCAGTATTTT. Its protein is CASSLALDTQYF.

The chain carries TRBV7-9 and TRBJ2-3; 9 bases agree with TRBD1. Looked up from germline, CDR1 is SEHNR and CDR2 is FQNEAQ (reference sequence). The length of the CDR3 is 15 residues. V lost 4 bases and J lost 6; bases outside the gene matches: 8. CDR3 protein: CASSSGQGMGDTQYF. The CDR3 DNA reads TGTGCCAGCAGCTCAGGACAGGGGATGGGGGATACGCAGTATTTT.

The chain is built from TRBV9 and TRBJ1-3; D not resolved. The CDR3 consists of 14 residues. Trimming cost V 1 base and J 0 bases, with 5 bases left between them. Looked up from germline, CDR1 is SGDLS and CDR2 is YYNGEE. The CDR3 bases are TGTGCCAGCAGCGTATGGGACTCTGGAAACACCATATATTTT. Translating gives CASSVWDSGNTIYF. Variable domain in full (rest from reference TRBV9 and TRBJ1-3): DSGVTQTPKHLITATGQRVTLRCSPRSGDLSVYWYQQSLDQGLQFLIQYYNGEERAKGNILERFSAQQFPDLHSELNLSSLELGDSALYFCASSVWDSGNTIYFGEGSWLTVV.

This sequence joins TRBV10-3 and TRBJ2-3, with D unclear. This CDR3 comprises 13 residues. Germline V gene data show CDR1 as ENHRY and CDR2 as SYGVKD. The V end was cut by 10 bases, the J end by 4 bases, with 15 bases between. The CDR3 DNA reads as TGTGCCACGACCCGGATGGTGGCAGATACGCAGTATTTT. This sequence encodes CATTRMVADTQYF.